The source of this T cell receptor (beta chain) is a study of cytomegalovirus exposure and HLA in healthy donors. Findings and caveats of the study: Later analysis identified several of the most significant clusters that appeared linked to common viral pathogens. A cluster of highly shared sequence variants was likely a sequencing artifact. According to reports, the classifier identified cytomegalovirus status with high specificity and sensitivity.

V dropped 5 bases and J dropped 2 bases, with 13 bases sitting between them. This CDR3 has 14 amino acids. Per germline, CDR1 SGHVS and CDR2 FQNEAQ. As concerns this clone: The target antigen is unknown.

60 Vbeta and 13 Jbeta primers were used in PCR. Only in-frame clones appear in the TCRdb table, and some are missing; sequencing was by immunoSEQ multiplex PCR. Of some 140,000 clones detected, about 82% appear once; the ten largest clones hold less than 5%. J is TRBJ2-7 and V is TRBV7-8, with a tentative D call TRBD2 (6 bases). This receptor was taken from a man aged 30-40 years in good health. The sequencing input was PBMCs. The CDR3 DNA is TGTGCCAGCAGCGCGAGCGGAGGGCCCTACGAGCAGTACTTC. Translating it yields CASSASGGPYEQYF.